What follows are 5 T cell receptor beta chains derived from one specimen sequenced in a study of cytomegalovirus exposure and HLA in healthy donors. The PCR employed 60 Vbeta primers together with 13 Jbeta primers. Profiling relied on immunoSEQ multiplex PCR, and the TCRdb table lists in-frame clones only, not all of them. The top ten hold 4.5% to 5% of the sample, which has some 120,000 clones, just under 75% seen once. Source material: PBMCs. Receptors were obtained from a man between 60 and 75 years old in good health and CMV-seropositive.

The V and J genes are TRBV6-5 and TRBJ1-1; D unclear. Germline loops: CDR1 MNHEY, CDR2 SVGAGI. This CDR3 is 13 amino acids long. Trimming shortened V by 0 bases and J by 0 bases, and 2 bases separated the two germline ends. The CDR3 protein is CASSYSVNTEAFF. In DNA, the CDR3 is TGTGCCAGCAGTTACTCCGTGAACACTGAAGCTTTCTTT.

A single count supports this clone. The chain couples TRBV7-9 to TRBJ1-1; D not resolved. Germline CDR1 is SEHNR and CDR2 is FQNEAQ (reference sequence). The CDR3 consists of 14 residues. V shed 1 base and J shed 3 bases, with 9 bases lying between them. Here the CDR3 DNA reads TGTGCCAGCAGCTTAGGTCAGCGCGACACTGAAGCTTTCTTT. This codes for CASSLGQRDTEAFF. The variable domain in full, completed from reference TRBV7-9 and TRBJ1-1, reads DTGVSQNPRHKITKRGQNVTFRCDPISEHNRLYWYRQTLGQGPEFLTYFQNEAQLEKSRLLSDRFSAERPKGSFSTLEIQRTEQGDSAMYLCASSLGQRDTEAFFGQGTRLTVV.

This chain uses TRBV5-6 with TRBJ2-1; D ambiguous. CDR1 SGHDT and CDR2 YYEEEE come from the germline V gene. Trimming took 3 bases from V and 6 from J, leaving 16 bases between them. The CDR3 sequence is 15 residues long. In DNA, the CDR3 is TGTGCCAGCAGCTGGAGACTCCTAGGCCTCAATGAGCAGTTCTTC. Protein sequence: CASSWRLLGLNEQFF.

The chain joins TRBV5-6 to TRBJ2-5, with 7 positions matching TRBD1. With the DNA end fitting TRBJ2-7 better, the J assignment may be wrong. There are 14 residues in the CDR3. Germline V CDR1 and CDR2: SGHDT, YYEEEE. The CDR3 sequence: CASSGVDRSYEQYF. Written as DNA, the CDR3 is TGTGCCAGCAGCGGGGTGGACAGGTCCTACGAGCAGTACTTC.

This clone was picked up one time. The chain uses TRBV18 and TRBJ2-7; 7 nucleotides agree with TRBD1. The CDR3 runs 14 residues. The germline gives CDR1 KGHSH, CDR2 LQKENI. J lost 6 bases, V lost 3 bases, and 8 bases had no gene match. CDR3 sequence (DNA): TGTGCCAGCTCACCGGGGACAGCATTTACCGAGCAGTACTTC. Residues: CASSPGTAFTEQYF.